These T cell receptor beta chains were read from a single sample in a study of T cells in Graves' hyperthyroidism and ophthalmopathy. TCRdb itself ran the multiplex PCR reads through MiXCR, one entry per CDR3 protein. The data contain approximately 260,000 distinct CDR3 sequences, about 16% of them seen just once; the ten biggest clones take up 30% to 35%. The sequencing input was blood. All receptors come from a woman aged 45-65 years with Graves' hyperthyroidism that later progressed to Graves' ophthalmopathy. CDR3s include the opening cysteine and the closing phenylalanine or tryptophan. Fields, in order: V gene, D gene, J gene, clone size, CDR3 protein, CDR3 DNA. The D gene is left open where the match is weak. Clone sizes are given selectively: once, few, many, or a class where the clone is expanded.

>TRBV3-1|-|TRBJ2-5|many
CASSHLGRTQYF
TGTGCCAGCAGCCATCTAGGAAGGACCCAGTACTTC
>TRBV6-2/TRBV6-3|-|TRBJ2-7|many
CAPRRGTEQYF
TGTGCCCCGCGGCGGGGAACCGAGCAGTACTTC
>TRBV11-2|-|TRBJ2-7|many
CASSLEGSLDAYF
TGTGCCAGCAGCTTAGAAGGGAGTCTTGATGCGTACTTC
>TRBV20-1|-|TRBJ2-4|-
CSASGGGAKNIQYF
TGCAGTGCTAGTGGAGGGGGGGCCAAAAACATTCAGTACTTC
>TRBV5-1|-|TRBJ2-3|many
CASSLETGVWDTQYF
TGCGCCAGCAGCTTGGAAACGGGAGTCTGGGATACGCAGTATTTT
>TRBV5-1|TRBD1|TRBJ2-1|-
CASSRGTGGREQFF
TGCGCCAGCAGTCGCGGGACAGGGGGCAGGGAGCAGTTCTTC
>TRBV6-2/TRBV6-3|-|TRBJ1-2|many
CASSYASSGPAGGYTF
TGTGCCAGCAGTTATGCTTCTTCAGGGCCGGCGGGGGGCTACACCTTC
>TRBV20-1|-|TRBJ2-7|-
CSARGLHEQYF
TGCAGTGCTAGAGGATTGCACGAGCAGTACTTC
>TRBV9|TRBD2|TRBJ2-1|few
CASSVEPSGRVYNEQFF
TGTGCCAGCAGCGTGGAACCTAGCGGGAGGGTTTACAATGAGCAGTTCTTC
>TRBV20-1|TRBD2|TRBJ2-1|-
CSASRTSGSRGEQFF
TGCAGTGCCAGTCGAACTAGCGGGAGTAGGGGTGAGCAGTTCTTC
>TRBV18|TRBD1|TRBJ2-5|many
CASSPTGQGREETQYF
TGTGCCAGCTCACCTACGGGACAGGGGAGGGAAGAGACCCAGTACTTC
>TRBV3-1|TRBD1|TRBJ2-2|many
CASSPADRGNTGELFF
TGTGCCAGCAGCCCAGCCGACAGGGGGAACACCGGGGAGCTGTTTTTT
>TRBV7-9|-|TRBJ2-7|few
CANSFGTYEQYF
TGTGCCAACAGCTTTGGTACGTACGAGCAGTACTTC
>TRBV6-5|TRBD2|TRBJ2-2|-
CASSYRAGGSTGELFF
TGTGCCAGCAGTTACAGGGCGGGAGGGAGCACCGGGGAGCTGTTTTTT
>TRBV30|TRBD1|TRBJ2-1|many
CAWGDSPLLEQFF
TGTGCCTGGGGGGACAGCCCGCTTTTAGAGCAGTTCTTC
>TRBV20-1|-|TRBJ2-7|-
CSALGGAVYEQYF
TGCAGTGCACTGGGTGGGGCGGTCTACGAGCAGTACTTC
>TRBV29-1|TRBD1|TRBJ1-2|many
CSVEDHQGAQGYTF
TGCAGCGTTGAAGATCACCAGGGGGCGCAGGGCTACACCTTC
>TRBV2|-|TRBJ1-4|many
CASSGLTGEKLFF
TGTGCCAGCAGTGGGCTGACTGGCGAAAAACTGTTTTTT
>TRBV29-1|TRBD2|TRBJ2-7|few
CSVPTGTMVNEQYF
TGCAGCGTTCCAACTGGGACTATGGTGAACGAGCAGTACTTC
>TRBV6-2/TRBV6-3|-|TRBJ1-5|many
CASGGPSNQPQHF
TGTGCCAGCGGGGGACCTAGCAATCAGCCCCAGCATTTT
>TRBV2|-|TRBJ2-7|many
CASTYGPSYEQYF
TGTGCCAGCACCTATGGGCCCTCCTACGAGCAGTACTTC
>TRBV5-1|-|TRBJ2-1|many
CASSSRTDRYNEQFF
TGCGCCAGCAGCTCCAGGACGGACCGGTACAATGAGCAGTTCTTC
>TRBV20-1|-|TRBJ2-7|few
CSALTARDSYEQYF
TGCAGTGCTTTGACAGCCCGTGACTCCTACGAGCAGTACTTC
>TRBV27|TRBD1|TRBJ1-2|-
CASSPRQGEGYTF
TGTGCCAGCAGTCCGCGACAGGGTGAAGGCTACACCTTC
>TRBV29-1|TRBD1|TRBJ2-7|many
CSGNRGHEQYF
TGCAGCGGGAACAGGGGCCACGAGCAGTACTTC
>TRBV20-1|-|TRBJ1-1|-
CSARDFRIPMNTEAFF
TGCAGTGCTAGAGATTTCAGGATCCCGATGAACACTGAAGCTTTCTTT
>TRBV27|-|TRBJ1-6|many
CASSFTSSPLHF
TGTGCCAGCAGTTTTACCAGTTCACCCCTCCACTTT
>TRBV10-3|-|TRBJ1-2|many
CAISDHYGYTF
TGTGCCATCAGTGATCACTATGGCTACACCTTC
>TRBV19|TRBD2|TRBJ2-7|few
CASSPMTPAGAYEQYF
TGTGCCAGTAGTCCCATGACTCCAGCGGGAGCCTACGAGCAGTACTTC
>TRBV28|-|TRBJ1-6|few
CASSLAGRENSPLHF
TGTGCCAGCAGTTTGGCCGGTAGGGAGAATTCACCCCTCCACTTT
>TRBV18|-|TRBJ1-2|few
CASSPRLEAPGEGYTF
TGTGCCAGCTCACCCAGGTTGGAGGCCCCTGGGGAGGGCTACACCTTC
>TRBV6-1|TRBD1|TRBJ1-1|many
CASRETGWGEAFF
TGTGCCAGCAGGGAGACAGGGTGGGGTGAAGCTTTCTTT
>TRBV6-1|-|TRBJ2-7|many
CASKATSYEQYF
TGTGCCAGCAAGGCCACCTCCTACGAGCAGTACTTC
>TRBV20-1|-|TRBJ2-3|many
CSARDPRGNTDTQYF
TGCAGTGCTAGAGACCCGAGGGGCAACACAGATACGCAGTATTTT
>TRBV19|-|TRBJ1-1|many
CASSPLGAGKNTEAFF
TGTGCCAGTAGCCCTCTAGGGGCAGGGAAGAACACTGAAGCTTTCTTT
>TRBV2|TRBD2|TRBJ2-1|many
CASSERLAGADQFF
TGTGCCAGCAGTGAACGTCTAGCGGGAGCTGACCAGTTCTTC
>TRBV5-5|TRBD2|TRBJ2-7|many
CASSRRDPRPGGPTYEQYF
TGTGCCAGCAGCCGGAGGGACCCCCGCCCGGGAGGGCCGACTTACGAGCAGTACTTC
>TRBV5-1|-|TRBJ1-4|many
CASSSGEEGEKLFF
TGCGCCAGCAGCTCGGGGGAGGAAGGCGAAAAACTGTTTTTT
>TRBV30|TRBD2|TRBJ2-1|many
CAWSVPSGRVNEQFF
TGTGCCTGGAGTGTACCGAGCGGGAGGGTAAATGAGCAGTTCTTC
>TRBV6-5|TRBD1|TRBJ2-7|-
CASSYSLRTGDVGEQYF
TGTGCCAGCAGTTACAGTCTCAGGACAGGGGATGTGGGCGAGCAGTACTTC
>TRBV11-2|-|TRBJ1-1|many
CASSFRREVTEAFF
TGTGCCAGCAGCTTCCGCAGGGAGGTGACTGAAGCTTTCTTT
>TRBV29-1|-|TRBJ1-6|few
CSVGSSGESPLHF
TGCAGCGTTGGCTCGAGTGGGGAGTCACCCCTCCACTTT
>TRBV9|-|TRBJ2-6|-
CASSLQGSGANVLTF
TGTGCCAGCAGCCTACAGGGAAGCGGGGCCAACGTCCTGACTTTC
>TRBV5-1|-|TRBJ2-7|-
CASSLIAGRLNEQYF
TGCGCCAGCAGCTTGATCGCGGGGCGGTTGAACGAGCAGTACTTC
>TRBV19|-|TRBJ1-2|few
CASSPWGIWLYGYTF
TGTGCCAGTAGCCCATGGGGGATTTGGCTCTATGGCTACACCTTC
>TRBV3-1|-|TRBJ2-7|many
CASSQGQAYSYEQYF
TGTGCCAGCAGCCAAGGACAGGCATACTCCTACGAGCAGTACTTC
>TRBV19|TRBD1|TRBJ1-2|-
CASSIQGARYGYTF
TGTGCCAGTAGTATACAGGGGGCGCGCTATGGCTACACCTTC
>TRBV2|-|TRBJ1-1|many
CASKGLTSRGTEAFF
TGTGCCAGCAAAGGGCTTACCTCTCGGGGCACTGAAGCTTTCTTT
>TRBV20-1|-|TRBJ2-1|many
CSARGSGAANEQFF
TGCAGTGCTAGAGGTTCGGGGGCTGCCAATGAGCAGTTCTTC
>TRBV6-1|TRBD2|TRBJ2-1|many
CASSPPSWSGRVNEQFF
TGTGCCAGCAGCCCCCCATCTTGGAGCGGGAGGGTGAATGAGCAGTTCTTC
>TRBV7-2|TRBD1|TRBJ2-7|-
CASSYRDRGVYEQYF
TGTGCCAGCAGCTACAGGGACAGGGGGGTTTACGAGCAGTACTTC
>TRBV5-1|-|TRBJ1-1|many
CASSLGRENTEAFF
TGCGCCAGCAGCTTGGGCAGAGAAAACACTGAAGCTTTCTTT
>TRBV20-1|TRBD2|TRBJ2-1|many
CSARSLVASGRGNEQFF
TGCAGTGCTAGATCTCTCGTCGCTAGCGGGAGAGGGAATGAGCAGTTCTTC
>TRBV7-2|TRBD1|TRBJ1-5|-
CASSDRGSNQPQHF
TGTGCCAGCAGTGACAGGGGCAGCAATCAGCCCCAGCATTTT